Listed here are 27 T cell receptor beta chains from one sample, sequenced in a study of shared clonotypes between healthy human individuals. Repertoires were generated with immunoSEQ multiplex PCR, while TCRdb's copy carries only in-frame clones and drops some. Among over a million clones listed, roughly 96% were seen once. Sample: naive CD4+ T cells sorted from blood. Noted subset: CD45RA+ positively selected. These receptors all come from a man aged 30 to 45 in good health.

The chain employs TRBV11-2 and TRBJ2-4, with no clear D. Trimming took off 2 bases at V and 5 bases at J, with 19 bases between the two ends. There are 17 residues in the CDR3. The germline V gene has CDR1 SGHAT and CDR2 FQNNGV. CDR3 sequence (DNA): TGTGCCAGCAGCTTAAGGAGCGAAGGTTATATGGAAAACATTCAGTACTTC. Translated, it gives CASSLRSEGYMENIQYF.

The chain has TRBV2 and TRBJ1-2; possible D gene TRBD1, 5 bases. The CDR3 loop spans 14 amino acids. V was clipped by 2 bases and J by 4 bases, with 11 bases between them. Germline-derived CDR1 and CDR2 are SNHLY and FYNNEI. In DNA, the CDR3 is TGTGCCAGCAGTGAATTCGGCGGGGCCTATGGCTACACCTTC. Its protein product is CASSEFGGAYGYTF.

J is TRBJ1-2 and V is TRBV29-1, with unresolved D. The germline gives CDR1 SQVTM, CDR2 ANQGSEA. CDR3 size: 12 residues. V was shortened by 6 bases and J by 5 bases, with 13 bases between the two germline ends. For the CDR3, the DNA is TGCAGCGTCGCTTTCGTGGGGTATGGCTACACCTTC. The encoded protein is CSVAFVGYGYTF. The full variable domain, its missing parts supplied by reference TRBV29-1 and TRBJ1-2, is SAVISQKPSRDICQRGTSLTIQCQVDSQVTMMFWYRQQPGQSLTLIATANQGSEATYESGFVIDKFPISRPNLTFSTLTVSNMSPEDSSIYLCSVAFVGYGYTFGSGTRLTVV.

The chain has TRBV10-2 and TRBJ1-2; maybe TRBD1 (6 bases). The CDR3 is made up of 13 amino acids. CDR1 is WSHSY, CDR2 SAAADI, per germline. The V gene lost 3 bases and the J gene lost 6 bases, with 11 bases spanning the gap. The chain's CDR3 is CASSERGEDGYTF. As DNA, the CDR3 is TGCGCCAGCAGTGAAAGGGGGGAGGATGGCTACACCTTC.

The V call is TRBV27, the J call TRBJ1-3, with D uncertain. This CDR3 has 16 residues. The V gene's germline CDR1 is MNHEY and CDR2 SMNVEV (reference sequence). V shed 8 bases and J shed 0 bases, with 17 bases lying between them. The CDR3, as DNA: TGTGCCAGCCCCGGAAGTGGACTTTACTCTGGAAACACCATATATTTT. Translated, it gives CASPGSGLYSGNTIYF.

V gene TRBV7-2 combines with J gene TRBJ1-5; D is ambiguous. Germline V gene sequence: CDR1 SGHTA, CDR2 FQGNSA. The CDR3 covers 14 residues. The V end lost 1 base, the J end lost 4 bases, and 8 bases lay between the germline ends. The CDR3: CASSLGPGNQPQHF. CDR3 coding DNA: TGTGCCAGCAGCTTAGGACCGGGGAATCAGCCCCAGCATTTT.

V usage is TRBV27 and J usage is TRBJ2-6; D may be TRBD2 (6 bases). The V and J ends lost 0 bases and 3 bases respectively, with 12 bases between them. CDR1 and CDR2 (germline): MNHEY, SMNVEV (reference sequence). The CDR3 is made up of 17 amino acids. The CDR3 loop reads CASSLSEGIGGANVLTF. The CDR3 DNA is TGTGCCAGCAGTTTATCGGAGGGGATCGGTGGGGCCAACGTCCTGACTTTC.

This chain connects TRBV5-4 to TRBJ1-1; TRBD1 aligns across 9 bases. V was clipped by 5 bases and J by 5 bases; unmatched bases: 4. This CDR3 comprises 13 residues. Germline CDR1 reads SGHNT; CDR2 reads YYREEE (reference sequence). CDR3 DNA sequence: TGTGCCAGCAGAAGGGACAGGGAAACTGAAGCTTTCTTT. Its translation: CASRRDRETEAFF.

The gene calls are TRBV28 and TRBJ2-3; D not certain. V was clipped by 3 bases and J by 4 bases, with 8 bases between them. This CDR3 is built from 13 residues. Germline V gene lookup returns CDR1 MDHEN and CDR2 SYDVKM. The DNA for the CDR3 is TGTGCCAGCAGTTTTAGATTGCCAGATACGCAGTATTTT. Amino acids: CASSFRLPDTQYF. Supplemented by reference TRBV28 and TRBJ2-3, the full variable domain reads DVKVTQSSRYLVKRTGEKVFLECVQDMDHENMFWYRQDPGLGLRLIYFSYDVKMKEKGDIPEGYSVSREKKERFSLILESASTNQTSMYLCASSFRLPDTQYFGPGTRLTVL.

The chain links TRBV5-1 to TRBJ2-7; a weak D match, TRBD1 (6 bases). V was cut by 0 bases and J by 3 bases, with 13 bases left in between. In germline, CDR1 is SGHRS, CDR2 YFSETQ. This CDR3 is built from 15 residues. CDR3 nucleotide sequence: TGCGCCAGCAGCTTGGGGACAGCCACTGACTACGAGCAGTACTTC. The encoded protein is CASSLGTATDYEQYF.

CDR3 bases: TGTGCCAGCAGCTTGGGGCGGGCCAATCTTTACAATGAGCAGTTCTTC. Its protein is CASSLGRANLYNEQFF. The chain joins TRBV7-9 to TRBJ2-1; D may be TRBD1 or TRBD2 (5 bases each). Trimming removed 3 bases at V and 4 bases at J, with 16 bases between. This CDR3 contains 16 residues. Germline V lookup: CDR1 SEHNR, CDR2 FQNEAQ (reference sequence). Full variable domain (remainder filled in from reference TRBV7-9 and TRBJ2-1): DTGVSQNPRHKITKRGQNVTFRCDPISEHNRLYWYRQTLGQGPEFLTYFQNEAQLEKSRLLSDRFSAERPKGSFSTLEIQRTEQGDSAMYLCASSLGRANLYNEQFFGPGTRLTVL.

This chain joins TRBV9 and TRBJ2-7; 9 positions match TRBD1. The length of the CDR3 is 15 residues. CDR1 is SGDLS and CDR2 is YYNGEE in the germline V gene. V dropped 1 base and J dropped 5; count of bases not matched to a gene: 7. CDR3: CASSVWTGELDEQYF. The CDR3, as DNA: TGTGCCAGCAGCGTATGGACAGGGGAACTCGACGAGCAGTACTTC.

This chain links TRBV7-2 with TRBJ2-7, with D unresolved. Germline V CDR1 and CDR2: SGHTA, FQGNSA. The V gene lost 3 bases and the J gene lost 2 bases, with 11 bases spanning the gap. The CDR3 has 14 amino acids. The CDR3: CASSFGLRTYEQYF. The CDR3 region has the DNA TGTGCCAGCAGCTTTGGTCTCCGAACCTACGAGCAGTACTTC.

Notes on this clone: Within the sample, other DNA sequences also encode this same CDR3. The chain links TRBV20-1 to TRBJ2-7; D unclear. CDR3 length: 11 residues. V shed 3 bases and J shed 3 bases, with 6 bases lying between them. Per the germline V gene, CDR1 is DFQATT and CDR2 is SNEGSKA (reference sequence). This CDR3 is CSASWGYEQYF. The CDR3 DNA is TGCAGTGCTAGCTGGGGCTACGAGCAGTACTTC.

V usage is TRBV19 and J usage is TRBJ2-1; D is perhaps TRBD1 (6 bases). The CDR3 extends over 16 amino acids. From germline, CDR1 is LNHDA and CDR2 SQIVND (reference sequence). The V gene lost 3 bases and the J gene lost 4 bases, with 16 bases spanning the gap. The CDR3 is CASSMVRRTDYNEQFF. The CDR3 DNA follows: TGTGCCAGTAGTATGGTCCGACGGACAGATTACAATGAGCAGTTCTTC.

The V call is TRBV9, the J call TRBJ2-4; D is uncertain. Trimming stripped 2 bases from V and 7 bases from J, with 13 bases between. The CDR3 runs to 14 residues. The germline gives CDR1 SGDLS, CDR2 YYNGEE. The CDR3 sequence is CASSVTSNGNIQYF. The CDR3 coding sequence is TGTGCCAGCAGCGTTACCTCCAACGGGAACATTCAGTACTTC. The full variable domain, completed using reference TRBV9 and TRBJ2-4, is DSGVTQTPKHLITATGQRVTLRCSPRSGDLSVYWYQQSLDQGLQFLIQYYNGEERAKGNILERFSAQQFPDLHSELNLSSLELGDSALYFCASSVTSNGNIQYFGAGTRLSVL.

V usage is TRBV5-1 and J usage is TRBJ1-1; tentatively, D is TRBD1 (5 bases). Trimming cost V 0 bases and J 8 bases, with 17 bases left between them. The CDR3 has 15 residues. Germline assignment: CDR1 SGHRS and CDR2 YFSETQ. The CDR3 here is CASSLVHRGPPEAFF. CDR3 in DNA: TGCGCCAGCAGCTTGGTACACCGGGGACCTCCCGAAGCTTTCTTT. Combining the CDR3 with reference TRBV5-1 and TRBJ1-1 gives the whole variable domain KAGVTQTPRYLIKTRGQQVTLSCSPISGHRSVSWYQQTPGQGLQFLFEYFSETQRNKGNFPGRFSGRQFSNSRSEMNVSTLELGDSALYLCASSLVHRGPPEAFFGQGTRLTVV.

The chain links TRBV7-8 to TRBJ2-3, with 11 positions matching TRBD2. CDR1 SGHVS and CDR2 FQNEAQ come from the germline V gene. The CDR3 length is 18 residues. J lost 4 bases, V lost 0 bases, and 9 bases had no gene match. CDR3 loop: CASSLAVETSGNSDTQYF. The CDR3 DNA is TGTGCCAGCAGCTTAGCGGTTGAGACTAGCGGGAACTCAGATACGCAGTATTTT.

The chain joins TRBV5-1 to TRBJ2-2; 8 bases agree with TRBD2. Germline CDR1 SGHRS, CDR2 YFSETQ. Unmatched junction bases numbered 10, after V lost 0 bases and J lost 3 bases. The CDR3 runs 18 residues. CDR3 nucleotide sequence: TGCGCCAGCAGCTTGGATTCTGGGGCGGGAGGACACACCGGGGAGCTGTTTTTT. Its protein is CASSLDSGAGGHTGELFF. Looking up the rest from reference TRBV5-1 and TRBJ2-2 gives the full variable domain: KAGVTQTPRYLIKTRGQQVTLSCSPISGHRSVSWYQQTPGQGLQFLFEYFSETQRNKGNFPGRFSGRQFSNSRSEMNVSTLELGDSALYLCASSLDSGAGGHTGELFFGEGSRLTVL.

Only one count was recorded for this clone. The rearrangement uses TRBV5-4 and TRBJ2-3, with 9 bases matching TRBD2. From germline, CDR1 is SGHNT and CDR2 YYREEE (reference sequence). V lost 0 bases and J lost 6; bases outside the gene matches: 11. The CDR3 is 17 amino acids. CDR3 sequence (DNA): TGTGCCAGCAGCTTGGCCGGGCGGGGGGGAGGTGTGGATACGCAGTATTTT. Its protein product is CASSLAGRGGGVDTQYF.

The chain joins TRBV7-3 to TRBJ2-7; unclear D gene. Germline CDR1 is SGHTA and CDR2 is FQGTGA. The CDR3 spans 13 residues. V dropped 0 bases and J dropped 3 bases, with 6 bases sitting between them. The DNA of the CDR3 is TGTGCCAGCAGCTTAACACACCTCTACGAGCAGTACTTC. Its translation: CASSLTHLYEQYF.

The gene calls are TRBV5-4 and TRBJ2-1; D unresolved. Deletions cut 0 bases from V and 7 bases from J, with 14 bases between. CDR1 is SGHNT and CDR2 is YYREEE in the germline V gene (reference sequence). This CDR3 contains 15 residues. CDR3 loop: CASSLDGAQRNEQFF. Written as DNA, the CDR3 is TGTGCCAGCAGCTTGGACGGAGCGCAAAGGAATGAGCAGTTCTTC. Complete variable domain (other parts from reference TRBV5-4 and TRBJ2-1): ETGVTQSPTHLIKTRGQQVTLRCSSQSGHNTVSWYQQALGQGPQFIFQYYREEENGRGNFPPRFSGLQFPNYSSELNVNALELDDSALYLCASSLDGAQRNEQFFGPGTRLTVL.

This chain connects TRBV6-6 to TRBJ1-5, with D uncertain. CDR3 length: 15 residues. The germline CDR1 and CDR2 sequences are MNHNY and SVGAGI (reference sequence). The V and J ends lost 6 bases and 4 bases respectively, with 16 bases between them. The CDR3 DNA reads TGTGCCAGCAGCCTTTACGGCGGCGGTAATCAGCCCCAGCATTTT. Amino acid sequence: CASSLYGGGNQPQHF.

V is TRBV18 and J is TRBJ2-5; 10 nucleotides agree with TRBD2. The germline CDR1 and CDR2 sequences are KGHSH and LQKENI. With 4 bases clipped from V and 4 bases from J, the junction kept 6 bases outside the gene matches. The CDR3 spans 15 residues. CDR3 loop: CASSQTSGHVETQYF. The CDR3 nucleotides read TGTGCCAGCTCACAGACTAGCGGGCATGTAGAGACCCAGTACTTC. The full variable domain, with the rest looked up from reference TRBV18 and TRBJ2-5, is NAGVMQNPRHLVRRRGQEARLRCSPMKGHSHVYWYRQLPEEGLKFMVYLQKENIIDESGMPKERFSAEFPKEGPSILRIQQVVRGDSAAYFCASSQTSGHVETQYFGPGTRLLVL.

The chain uses TRBV5-5 and TRBJ2-1, with TRBD2 identical over 8 bases. CDR1 and CDR2 from the germline V gene are SGHKS and YYEKEE (reference sequence). This CDR3 spans 14 amino acids. Trimming removed 6 bases from V and 2 bases from J; junction bases left unmatched: 4. The CDR3 protein is CASTPGLAYNEQFF. The DNA of the CDR3 is TGTGCCAGCACTCCGGGACTAGCCTACAATGAGCAGTTCTTC. The whole variable domain, filled in from reference TRBV5-5 and TRBJ2-1, reads DAGVTQSPTHLIKTRGQQVTLRCSPISGHKSVSWYQQVLGQGPQFIFQYYEKEERGRGNFPDRFSARQFPNYSSELNVNALLLGDSALYLCASTPGLAYNEQFFGPGTRLTVL.

The chain links TRBV10-2 to TRBJ2-1, with TRBD2 matching over 10 bases. There are 17 residues in the CDR3. Germline CDR1 WSHSY, CDR2 SAAADI. The V and J ends lost 3 bases and 0 bases, in that order; junction bases with no gene match: 5. CDR3 DNA: TGCGCCAGCAGTGAACTAGCGGGATTCGGCTCCTACAATGAGCAGTTCTTC. Encoded protein: CASSELAGFGSYNEQFF.

On this clone itself: The same CDR3 is also encoded by other DNA sequences in this sample. The chain couples TRBV20-1 to TRBJ2-1; D uncertain. The CDR3 consists of 10 residues. CDR1 is DFQATT and CDR2 is SNEGSKA in the germline V gene (reference sequence). V lost 2 bases to trimming and J lost 7 bases, with 3 bases between them. CDR3 protein: CSARSNEQFF. The CDR3 nucleotides are TGCAGTGCTAGATCGAATGAGCAGTTCTTC.